This T cell receptor beta chain was profiled in a study of T cell clones after liver transplantation. Germline V gene data show CDR1 as MNHNY and CDR2 as SVGAGI (reference sequence). There are 12 residues in the CDR3. Between the trimmed V and J ends, which lost 0 bases and 3 bases, there was a span of 3 bases. Only in-frame clones appear in the TCRdb table, and some are missing; sequencing was by immunoSEQ multiplex PCR. The sample lists some 80,000 clones; around 80% were seen once. This clone was seen a handful of times. This receptor was taken from a human patient who received a liver transplant. The graft donor may have contributed some T cells. The chain has TRBV6-6 and TRBJ2-7; D gene uncertain. The sample in question was CD4+ T cells from blood, obtained roughly 50 months after liver transplant. The CDR3 sequence is CASSYSIYEQYF. The CDR3 DNA follows: TGTGCCAGCAGTTACTCGATCTACGAGCAGTACTTC.